The entry below describes one T cell receptor beta chain. What this receptor recognizes is not known. A commercial ELISA kit detecting HCMV-specific IgG in serum was used to determine HCMV serostatus. Ficoll density gradient centrifugation was used to isolate peripheral blood mononuclear cells from blood. Based on the germline V gene, the CDR1 and CDR2 sequences are SQVTM and ANQGSEA. The CDR3 runs 13 residues from the cysteine to the phenylalanine. DNA for this receptor is not on file. The entry originates in a study of T cells expressing NK-cell markers (TCRdb year 2020). Regarding the study in general: In sorted CD3+CD56+NKG2C+, CD3+CD56+NKG2C- and CD3+CD56-NKG2C+ T-cell subsets from several donors, TCR beta-chain repertoires were profiled. Sequencing of the libraries produced 2 x 150 bp reads on Illumina HiSeq 2000/2500, MiSeq or NextSeq. Of the eight sequenced donors, seven were found to be HCMV-seropositive and one was found to be HCMV-seronegative. The study sequenced eight donors, all healthy volunteers chosen at random: three men and five women.

Reads for this sample came from an Illumina HiSeq 2000. TCR beta cDNA libraries were prepared using 5'RACE template switching, which introduced a universal primer site and unique molecular identifiers. cDNA synthesis was primed from the TCR beta constant segment and was followed by two successive PCR amplification steps. The study's processing was this. MIGEC handled demultiplexing of the reads and grouping by UMI, while MiTCR was used to assemble and quantify clonotypes. To exclude erroneous sequences, only TCR cDNA sequences supported by at least two reads were retained. The tcR package was used for downstream repertoire analysis, and clonotypes were matched across fractions by CDR3 nucleotide sequence plus V segment. VDJmatch was used to annotate antigen specificity against VDJdb, with one amino acid substitution in CDR3 allowed. The reads, reprocessed by TCRdb, yield one row per CDR3 protein sequence and no DNA. Clone size and V and J calls follow TCRdb, not the original study. The sample's table lists a count of 130,000 to 150,000 distinct CDR3 sequences. The ten largest clonotypes hold around 12% of the sample.

The full study reports these points: In over 5 donors, the dominant CD3+CD56+NKG2C+ clonotypes were among the top 10 CD8+ clonotypes and accounted for about 1.0-7.0% of CD8+ T cells. Whether the expanded NKG2C-expressing T cell clones were specific for HCMV antigens was left unclear. Those dominant clonotypes were again the most abundant among CD3+CD56-NKG2C+ cells in a handful of donors, at roughly 25-65%.

The sample was blood T cells: a sorted CD56 or NKG2C T cell subset, CD4+ or CD8+ T cells, or bulk PBMC T cells (not recorded which). The sequence came from a man in his late teens or twenties in good health. Donor details come from another sample of the same person, matched by shared clones. The chain employs TRBV29-1 and TRBJ2-4; TCRdb selects TRBD1, and the lack of DNA leaves this call unchecked. This receptor has the CDR3 CSVDDREWGIRYF.